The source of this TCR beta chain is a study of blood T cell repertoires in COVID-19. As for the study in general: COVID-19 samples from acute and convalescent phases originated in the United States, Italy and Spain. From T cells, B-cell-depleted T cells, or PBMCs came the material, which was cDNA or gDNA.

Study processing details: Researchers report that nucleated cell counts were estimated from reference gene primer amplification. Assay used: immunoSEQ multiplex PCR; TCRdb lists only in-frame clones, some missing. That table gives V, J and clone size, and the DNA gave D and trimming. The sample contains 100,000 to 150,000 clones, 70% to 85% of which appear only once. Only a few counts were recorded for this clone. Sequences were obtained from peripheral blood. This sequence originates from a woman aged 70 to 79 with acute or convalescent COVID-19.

The DNA of the CDR3 is TGTGCCTTGACGGACAGGCCTATGAACACTGAAGCTTTCTTT. Encoded protein: CALTDRPMNTEAFF. The rearrangement links TRBV30 to TRBJ1-1; 7 bases are a match to TRBD1. The J segment lost 0 bases and the V segment lost 7 bases, leaving 8 bases of the junction unmatched. The length of the CDR3 is 14 residues. Germline loops: CDR1 GTSNPN, CDR2 SVGIG (reference sequence).